This T cell receptor beta chain was found in a study of blood T cells in healthy people across ages. Study-level points and caveats: TCR beta diversity per million T cells fell roughly linearly with age. Across samples, TCR beta diversity tracked strongly with naive T cell percentage. Donors of long life had a larger count of naive CD4+ cells and greater diversity than aged donors.

Total RNA was isolated from each sample in quantities of at least 6 micrograms. This CDR3 contains 18 residues. CDR1 is SEHNR and CDR2 is FQNEAQ in the germline V gene (reference sequence). The V gene lost 6 bases and the J gene lost 0 bases, with 24 bases spanning the gap. This clonotype was found a few times. Its cognate antigen is unknown. A sample-barcoded 5' primer and a J-beta primer mix were used in a second PCR of about 6 to 11 cycles. MiXCR, run by TCRdb on the 5' RACE reads, gives a single entry per CDR3 protein. The repertoire holds approximately 1.5 million distinct CDR3 sequences, approximately 32% seen once, with 11% in the top ten.

This TCR was sampled from a woman in her 30s in good health. Input material: blood. The chain couples TRBV7-9 to TRBJ2-7, with D tentatively TRBD2 (6 bases). CDR3 sequence reads: CASSYGEGGVPSSYEQYF. In nucleotides, the CDR3 is TGTGCCAGCAGTTATGGAGAAGGCGGGGTTCCCAGCTCCTACGAGCAGTACTTC. The whole variable domain, filled in from reference TRBV7-9 and TRBJ2-7, reads DTGVSQNPRHKITKRGQNVTFRCDPISEHNRLYWYRQTLGQGPEFLTYFQNEAQLEKSRLLSDRFSAERPKGSFSTLEIQRTEQGDSAMYLCASSYGEGGVPSSYEQYFGPGTRLTVT.